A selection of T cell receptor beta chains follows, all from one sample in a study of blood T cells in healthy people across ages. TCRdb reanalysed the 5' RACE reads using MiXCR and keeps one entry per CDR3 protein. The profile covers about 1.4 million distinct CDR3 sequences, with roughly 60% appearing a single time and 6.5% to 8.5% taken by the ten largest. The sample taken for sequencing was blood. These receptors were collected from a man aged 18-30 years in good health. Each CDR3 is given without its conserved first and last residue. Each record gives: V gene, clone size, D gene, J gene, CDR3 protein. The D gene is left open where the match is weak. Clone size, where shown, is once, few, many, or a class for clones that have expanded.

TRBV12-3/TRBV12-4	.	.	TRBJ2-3	AREHRDFRSDTQY
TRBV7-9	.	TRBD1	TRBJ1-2	ASSFWRQGFLGYGYT
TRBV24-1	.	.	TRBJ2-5	ATSERTVGGTQY
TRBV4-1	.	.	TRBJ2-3	ASIGRDGGTDTQY
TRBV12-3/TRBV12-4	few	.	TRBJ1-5	ATARGFNQPQH
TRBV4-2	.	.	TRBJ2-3	ASSRNPGLDTQY
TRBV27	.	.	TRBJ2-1	ASSLSGARNEQF
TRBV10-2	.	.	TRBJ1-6	DSGTLDNSPLH
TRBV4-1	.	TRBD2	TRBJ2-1	ASSQPPLAGGTNEQF
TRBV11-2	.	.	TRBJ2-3	ASSLGRSSDTQY
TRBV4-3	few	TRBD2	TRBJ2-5	ASSQELAAQETQY
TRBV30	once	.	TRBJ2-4	AISGTPGEQY
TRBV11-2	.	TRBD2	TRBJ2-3	ASTRSSGYTDTQY
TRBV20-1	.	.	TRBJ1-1	SAGITGDTEAF
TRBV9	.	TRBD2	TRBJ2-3	ASRGTSGRSTDTQY
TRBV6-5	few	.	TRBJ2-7	ASSYTSGAYEQY
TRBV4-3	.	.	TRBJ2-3	ASSQQPGDTQY
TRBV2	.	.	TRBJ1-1	ASSLRPGNTEAF
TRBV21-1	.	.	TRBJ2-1	ASSKGPDRRSYNEQF
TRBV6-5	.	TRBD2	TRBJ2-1	ASSQTSGSFGEQF
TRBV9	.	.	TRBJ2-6	ASSGDSGANVLT
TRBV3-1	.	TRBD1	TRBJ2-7	ASSPVGQGSPKRYEQY
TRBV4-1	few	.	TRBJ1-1	ASSPQPIGTEAF
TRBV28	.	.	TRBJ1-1	ASRYAVPNTEAF
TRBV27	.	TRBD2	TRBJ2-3	ASSFSGGRFGGTQY
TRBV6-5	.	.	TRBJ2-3	ASSYQPYKADTQY
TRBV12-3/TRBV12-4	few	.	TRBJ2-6	ASSRLNSGANVLT
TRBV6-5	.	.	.	ASSYSTDGVYEQY
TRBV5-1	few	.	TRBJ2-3	ASKLGPITDTQY
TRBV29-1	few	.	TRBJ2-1	SVGGRGSWSYNEQF
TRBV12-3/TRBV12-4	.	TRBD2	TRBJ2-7	ASRKLAGGREQY
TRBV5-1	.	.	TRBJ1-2	ASSTDGRNSGYT
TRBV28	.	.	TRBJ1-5	ASVTGTPNQPQH
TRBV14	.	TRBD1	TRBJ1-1	ASSQAFGGQGTEAF
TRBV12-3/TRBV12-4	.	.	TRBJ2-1	ASSLKRTGEQF
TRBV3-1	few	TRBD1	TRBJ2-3	ASSPHTQGTDTQY
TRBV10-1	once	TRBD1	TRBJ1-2	ASSESRGGGYT
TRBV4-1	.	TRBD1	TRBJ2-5	ASSQEGTGGAETQY
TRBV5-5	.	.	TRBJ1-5	ASSLEPETGLNQPQH
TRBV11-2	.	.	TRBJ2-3	ASSPRVADTQY
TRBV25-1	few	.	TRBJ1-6	ASSEFGVGSPLH
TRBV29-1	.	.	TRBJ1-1	SVEEGAGEAF
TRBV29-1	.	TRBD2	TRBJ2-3	SVTVVGLAGITDTQY
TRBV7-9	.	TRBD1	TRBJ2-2	ASSPVRQGATGELF
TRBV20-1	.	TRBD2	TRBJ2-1	SAIRNSGGLGGEQF
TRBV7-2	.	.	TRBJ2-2	ASSLGWQEHTGELF
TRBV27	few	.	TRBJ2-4	ATWTGDIQY
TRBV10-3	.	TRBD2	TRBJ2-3	AITAGGTDTQY
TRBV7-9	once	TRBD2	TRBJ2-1	ASASGSDNEQF
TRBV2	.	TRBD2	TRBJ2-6	ASTSGSHSGASVLT
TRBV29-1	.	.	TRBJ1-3	SGGQSGNTIY
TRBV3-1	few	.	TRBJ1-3	ASSQEGTSGNTIY
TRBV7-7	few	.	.	ASSPGQKETQY
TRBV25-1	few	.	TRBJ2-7	ASSDLQGKNYEQY
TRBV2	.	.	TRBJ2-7	ASSEVGFWGASGYEQY
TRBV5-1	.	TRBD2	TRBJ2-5	ASSLEGLDQETQY
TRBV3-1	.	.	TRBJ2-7	ASSLSRDLSYEQY
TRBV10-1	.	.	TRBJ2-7	ASTLRGGY
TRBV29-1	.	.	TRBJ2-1	SVEKGGLAF